The table lists the clone carrying this T cell receptor (beta chain) with many counts. These data are taken from a study of T cells in Graves' hyperthyroidism and ophthalmopathy. With 0 bases removed from V and 7 bases from J, the gap between germline ends came to 22 bases. The CDR3 has 17 amino acids. Germline CDR1 reads KGHSH; CDR2 reads LQKENI. The TCR beta CDR3 regions underwent amplification using RNA transcripts as the source. First-round RT-PCR targeting the TCR CDR3 was performed with the HTBI primer set. Each CDR3 protein is one row after TCRdb ran MiXCR on the multiplex PCR reads. This table holds about 290,000 distinct CDR3 sequences, about 14% found once.

The chain employs TRBV18 and TRBJ2-7, with D perhaps TRBD1 or TRBD2 (5 bases each). The specimen was blood. The sequence was obtained from a woman in her 30s with Graves' hyperthyroidism that later progressed to Graves' ophthalmopathy. The CDR3: CASSPPRGEAHSGEQYF. The CDR3 DNA sequence: TGTGCCAGCTCACCACCCCGGGGAGAGGCCCATTCAGGGGAGCAGTACTTC.